This passage covers 20 T cell receptor beta chains from one sample sequenced in a study of CD8 T cells in Susac syndrome. Random hexamers primed reverse transcription of 0.5 to 1 ug RNA. One entry per CDR3 protein results from TCRdb running MiXCR on the immunoSEQ multiplex PCR reads. The table has approximately 270,000 distinct CDR3 sequences, approximately 92% seen once. The source material was CD4+ T cells from PBMCs. These TCRs come from a human donor with multiple sclerosis.

V usage is TRBV14 and J usage is TRBJ2-5, with D perhaps TRBD2 (6 bases). Germline-derived CDR1 and CDR2 are SGHDN and FVKESK. Between the trimmed V and J ends, which lost 4 bases and 0 bases, there was a span of 12 bases. CDR3 length equals 15 residues. The CDR3 DNA follows: TGTGCCAGCAGCCTCGGGAGTTGGTACCAAGAGACCCAGTACTTC. It is translated as CASSLGSWYQETQYF.

This chain links TRBV6-2 or TRBV6-3 with TRBJ2-1; D not certain. The V end lost 6 bases, the J end lost 3 bases, and 9 bases lay between the germline ends. Germline V gives CDR1 MNHEY, CDR2 SVGEGT. The CDR3 length is 13 residues. DNA for the CDR3: TGTGCCAGCAGCTATGGAGACTACAATGAGCAGTTCTTC. As protein: CASSYGDYNEQFF.

This clonotype was picked up one time. V is TRBV9 and J is TRBJ1-2, with 7 bases identical to TRBD1. This CDR3 is built from 14 residues. V shed 0 bases and J 5 bases; nucleotides not matched to a gene: 4. From germline, CDR1 is SGDLS and CDR2 YYNGEE. CDR3 region: CASSVGRGQYGYTF. CDR3 in DNA: TGTGCCAGCAGCGTAGGGCGGGGACAGTATGGCTACACCTTC.

The sample holds one count of this clonotype. The V and J genes are TRBV2 and TRBJ1-2; 11 positions agree with TRBD1. The length of the CDR3 is 15 residues. CDR1 is SNHLY and CDR2 is FYNNEI in the germline V gene. Germline trimming cut 5 bases from V and 5 bases from J; bases unmatched to any gene: 7. CDR3 coding DNA: TGTGCCAGCAGTTTAACCGGGACAGGGGGATATGGCTACACCTTC. Translating it yields CASSLTGTGGYGYTF.

The chain links TRBV12-3 or TRBV12-4 to TRBJ1-5; 7 nucleotides line up with TRBD1. The CDR3 is made up of 13 amino acids. The V gene end was trimmed by 4 bases and the J gene end by 6 bases; junction bases not matched to a gene: 3. DNA of the CDR3: TGTGCCAGCAGTTGGACAGGTTCTCAGCCCCAGCATTTT. Its translation is CASSWTGSQPQHF.

V and J are TRBV6-1 and TRBJ2-2, with a tentative D call TRBD1 (6 bases). The CDR3 spans 18 residues. In germline, CDR1 is MNHNS, CDR2 SASEGT. V lost 2 bases, J lost 3 bases, and 19 bases lay in between. CDR3 in DNA: TGTGCCAGCAGTGAAAATGGATACAGGGCTATGGACACCGGGGAGCTGTTTTTT. Translating it yields CASSENGYRAMDTGELFF.

CDR3 protein: CASSVRTEFYNEQFF. CDR3 nucleotides: TGTGCCAGCAGTGTGCGGACGGAGTTCTACAATGAGCAGTTCTTC. The V gene is TRBV25-1, the J gene TRBJ2-1; no clear D. This CDR3 region has 15 residues. CDR1 and CDR2 (germline): MGHDK, SYGVNS. The germline V and J ends were trimmed by 4 bases and 3 bases, with 13 bases remaining between them.

This chain connects TRBV27 to TRBJ1-1, with D possibly matching TRBD1 (6 bases). This CDR3 region has 14 residues. Germline V lookup: CDR1 MNHEY, CDR2 SMNVEV (reference sequence). With 3 bases removed from V and 4 bases from J, the gap between germline ends came to 12 bases. The CDR3 sequence: CASSFEGVSTEAFF. The CDR3 nucleotides are TGTGCCAGCAGTTTCGAGGGGGTGAGCACTGAAGCTTTCTTT.

The chain joins TRBV3-1 to TRBJ1-2; TRBD1 matches 9 bases. Looked up from germline, CDR1 is LGHDT and CDR2 is YNNKEL (reference sequence). The CDR3 has 14 amino acids. Trimming took 4 bases from V and 4 from J; bases not matched to a gene: 4. DNA of the CDR3: TGTGCCAGCAGCCCCGGGACAGGGACCTATGGCTACACCTTC. This codes for CASSPGTGTYGYTF. The complete variable domain, with remaining parts taken from reference TRBV3-1 and TRBJ1-2, reads DTAVSQTPKYLVTQMGNDKSIKCEQNLGHDTMYWYKQDSKKFLKIMFSYNNKELIINETVPNRFSPKSPDKAHLNLHINSLELGDSAVYFCASSPGTGTYGYTFGSGTRLTVV.

The rearrangement joins TRBV20-1 to TRBJ1-5; D not resolved. V dropped 5 bases and J dropped 0 bases, with 14 bases sitting between them. Germline CDR1 DFQATT, CDR2 SNEGSKA (reference sequence). This CDR3 comprises 15 residues. CDR3 in amino acids: CSARAGINSNQPQHF. DNA for the CDR3: TGCAGTGCTCGGGCGGGGATAAATAGCAATCAGCCCCAGCATTTT.

This chain's CDR3 is CASSSIQGVGTEAFF. CDR3 sequence (DNA): TGTGCCAGCAGCTCCATACAGGGGGTAGGGACTGAAGCTTTCTTT. The chain combines TRBV11-3 with TRBJ1-1, with 8 bases lining up with TRBD1. CDR1 and CDR2 from the germline V gene are SGHNT and YENEEA. CDR3 length: 15 amino acids. The V gene end was trimmed by 4 bases and the J gene end by 5 bases; junction bases not matched to a gene: 9.

This chain links TRBV5-1 with TRBJ2-3; tentative D call: TRBD2 (5 bases). The length of the CDR3 is 15 residues. Trimming cost V 0 bases and J 5 bases, with 13 bases left between them. Per the germline V gene, CDR1 is SGHRS and CDR2 is YFSETQ. As DNA, the CDR3 is TGCGCCAGCAGCTTGGACTCCCCTAGCCAAGATACGCAGTATTTT. It is translated as CASSLDSPSQDTQYF.

The chain recombines TRBV7-9 with TRBJ2-6; 9 positions agree with TRBD1. J was trimmed by 3 bases and V by 3 bases; bases with no gene match: 9. CDR1 is SEHNR, CDR2 FQNEAQ, per germline (reference sequence). CDR3 length equals 18 residues. In nucleotides, the CDR3 is TGTGCCAGCAGCTTCTCCCGGGACAGGGTTCGTGGGGCCAACGTCCTGACTTTC. Its translation is CASSFSRDRVRGANVLTF. The complete variable domain, with remaining parts taken from reference TRBV7-9 and TRBJ2-6, reads DTGVSQNPRHKITKRGQNVTFRCDPISEHNRLYWYRQTLGQGPEFLTYFQNEAQLEKSRLLSDRFSAERPKGSFSTLEIQRTEQGDSAMYLCASSFSRDRVRGANVLTFGAGSRLTVL.

This sequence joins TRBV11-2 and TRBJ1-2; perhaps TRBD1 as D (5 bases). Germline V gives CDR1 SGHAT, CDR2 FQNNGV. V gave up 1 base and J gave up 4 bases, with 13 bases separating them. This CDR3 has 15 residues. The CDR3 nucleotides read TGTGCCAGCAGCTTAGCGGCAGGGCAGCCCTATGGCTACACCTTC. Translated, it gives CASSLAAGQPYGYTF.

The gene calls are TRBV19 and TRBJ2-1; a possible D gene is TRBD2 (6 bases). V dropped 5 bases and J dropped 10 bases, with 15 bases sitting between them. This CDR3 spans 13 amino acids. Germline V gene lookup returns CDR1 LNHDA and CDR2 SQIVND (reference sequence). The CDR3 DNA is TGTGCCAGTAGTCCCCACGGCCGGGAGGAGCAGTTCTTC. This codes for CASSPHGREEQFF.

This clonotype has just one count. V is TRBV15 and J is TRBJ1-5, with D uncertain. The CDR3 runs 13 residues. The ends were cut back, 0 bases at V and 6 bases at J, with 6 bases in the middle. Germline V gives CDR1 LNHNV, CDR2 YYDKDF (reference sequence). The CDR3 here is CATSRDEGQPQHF. CDR3 DNA: TGTGCCACCAGCAGAGATGAGGGTCAGCCCCAGCATTTT. Full variable domain (missing parts from reference TRBV15 and TRBJ1-5): DAMVIQNPRYQVTQFGKPVTLSCSQTLNHNVMYWYQQKSSQAPKLLFHYYDKDFNNEADTPDNFQSRRPNTSFCFLDIRSPGLGDTAMYLCATSRDEGQPQHFGDGTRLSIL.

V and J are TRBV3-1 and TRBJ1-5; D is possibly TRBD1 (6 bases). Germline CDR1 LGHDT, CDR2 YNNKEL (reference sequence). Trimming pared 0 bases from V and 7 bases from J, leaving 13 bases between. The CDR3 has 15 residues. In DNA form, the CDR3 reads TGTGCCAGCAGCCAAGATGGGGGCCGTGGCCAGCCCCAGCATTTT. Translation: CASSQDGGRGQPQHF.

This chain connects TRBV20-1 to TRBJ1-6, with 9 bases matching TRBD1. Germline CDR1 is DFQATT and CDR2 is SNEGSKA (reference sequence). V trimming: 4 bases; J trimming: 6 bases; junction bases outside the gene matches: 4. This CDR3 has 14 amino acids. CDR3 sequence (DNA): TGCAGTGCTACTCTGACAGGGGGTAATTCACCCCTCCACTTT. It encodes CSATLTGGNSPLHF.

The chain recombines TRBV23-1 with TRBJ2-3; weak D call: TRBD2 (7 bases). TRBV23-1 is designated an ORF whose function remains uncertain. V lost 8 bases to trimming and J lost 2 bases, with 14 bases between them. The CDR3 totals 14 residues. The CDR3 spells CASGGALFTDTQYF. CDR3 nucleotide sequence: TGCGCCAGCGGGGGGGCCCTCTTCACAGATACGCAGTATTTT.

The J gene is TRBJ2-3, the V gene TRBV12-3 or TRBV12-4, with TRBD2 matching 9 bases. The CDR3 has 13 residues. The trim removed 8 bases at V and 3 bases at J, leaving 3 bases unmatched. The CDR3 is CASRLAATDTQYF. The CDR3 coding sequence is TGTGCCAGCCGACTAGCGGCTACAGATACGCAGTATTTT.